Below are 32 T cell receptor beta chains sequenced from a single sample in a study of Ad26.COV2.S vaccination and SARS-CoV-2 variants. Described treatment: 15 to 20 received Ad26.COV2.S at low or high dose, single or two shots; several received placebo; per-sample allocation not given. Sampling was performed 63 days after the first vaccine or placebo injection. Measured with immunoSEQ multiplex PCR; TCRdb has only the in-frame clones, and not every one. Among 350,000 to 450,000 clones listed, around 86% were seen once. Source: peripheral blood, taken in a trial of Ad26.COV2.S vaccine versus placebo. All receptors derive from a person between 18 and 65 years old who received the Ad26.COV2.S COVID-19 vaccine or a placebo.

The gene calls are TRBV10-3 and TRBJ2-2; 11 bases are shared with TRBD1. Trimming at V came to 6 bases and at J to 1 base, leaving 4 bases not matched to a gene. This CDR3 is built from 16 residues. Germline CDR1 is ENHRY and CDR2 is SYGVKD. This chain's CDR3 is CAIRMGTGGNTGELFF. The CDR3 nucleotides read TGTGCCATCAGGATGGGGACAGGGGGGAACACCGGGGAGCTGTTTTTT.

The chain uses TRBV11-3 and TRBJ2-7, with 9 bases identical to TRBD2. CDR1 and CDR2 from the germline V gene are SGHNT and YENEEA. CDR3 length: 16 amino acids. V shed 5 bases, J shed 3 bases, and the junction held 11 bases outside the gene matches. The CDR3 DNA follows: TGTGCCAGCAGCCTTCCCGATAGCGGGGGACGCTACGAGCAGTACTTC. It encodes CASSLPDSGGRYEQYF.

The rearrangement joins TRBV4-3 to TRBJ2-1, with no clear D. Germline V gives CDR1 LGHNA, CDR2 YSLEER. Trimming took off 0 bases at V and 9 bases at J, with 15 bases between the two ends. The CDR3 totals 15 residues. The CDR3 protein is CASSQDNYSGSEQFF. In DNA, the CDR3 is TGCGCCAGCAGCCAAGATAACTATTCGGGTTCTGAGCAGTTCTTC.

In nucleotides, the CDR3 is TGTGCCAGCAGCTTTAGGTCACCCCTCCACTTT. It codes for CASSFRSPLHF. The chain joins TRBV11-3 to TRBJ1-6; D uncertain. CDR1 SGHNT and CDR2 YENEEA come from the germline V gene. The CDR3 has 11 residues. With 3 bases removed from V and 10 bases from J, the gap between germline ends came to 4 bases.

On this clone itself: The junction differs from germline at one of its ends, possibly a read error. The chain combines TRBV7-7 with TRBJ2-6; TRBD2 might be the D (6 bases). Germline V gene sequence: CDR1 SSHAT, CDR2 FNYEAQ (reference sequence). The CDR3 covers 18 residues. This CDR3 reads CASSLARAEGSGANVLTF. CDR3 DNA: TGTGCTAGCAGCTTAGCCAGAGCGGAGGGCTCTGGGGCCAACGTCCTGACTTTC.

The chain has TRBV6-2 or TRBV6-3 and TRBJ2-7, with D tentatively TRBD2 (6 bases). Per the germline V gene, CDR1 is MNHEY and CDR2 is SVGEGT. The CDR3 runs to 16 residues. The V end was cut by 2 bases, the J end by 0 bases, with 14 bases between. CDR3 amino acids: CASSYGGTGSSYEQYF. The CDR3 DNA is TGTGCCAGCAGTTACGGGGGGACCGGGAGCTCCTACGAGCAGTACTTC.

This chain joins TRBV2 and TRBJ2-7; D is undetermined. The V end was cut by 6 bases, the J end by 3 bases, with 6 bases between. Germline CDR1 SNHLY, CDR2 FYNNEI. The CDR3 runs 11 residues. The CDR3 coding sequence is TGTGCCAGCAGCAACTACTACGAGCAGTACTTC. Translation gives CASSNYYEQYF.

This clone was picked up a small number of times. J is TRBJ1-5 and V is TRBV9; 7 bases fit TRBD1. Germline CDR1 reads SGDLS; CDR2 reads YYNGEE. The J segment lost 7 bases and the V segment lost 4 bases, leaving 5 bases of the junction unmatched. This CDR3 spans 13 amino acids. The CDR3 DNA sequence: TGTGCCAGCAGCCCGGGACAGTACCAGCCCCAGCATTTT. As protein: CASSPGQYQPQHF.

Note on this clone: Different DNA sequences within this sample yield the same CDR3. DNA of the CDR3: TGTGCCAGCAGCTTGGGGCAGGGCTCCTACAATGAGCAGTTCTTC. This encodes CASSLGQGSYNEQFF. The chain joins TRBV5-8 to TRBJ2-1; D might be TRBD1 (5 bases). The CDR3 loop spans 15 amino acids. The germline gives CDR1 SGHTS, CDR2 YDEGEE. With 0 bases removed from V and 0 bases from J, the gap between germline ends came to 7 bases.

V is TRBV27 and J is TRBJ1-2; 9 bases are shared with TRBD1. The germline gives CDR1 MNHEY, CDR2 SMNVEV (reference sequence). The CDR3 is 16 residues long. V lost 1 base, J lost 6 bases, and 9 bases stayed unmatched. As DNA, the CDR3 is TGTGCCAGCAGTTTATTAACAGGGGGCGCGTTAAATGGCTACACCTTC. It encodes CASSLLTGGALNGYTF.

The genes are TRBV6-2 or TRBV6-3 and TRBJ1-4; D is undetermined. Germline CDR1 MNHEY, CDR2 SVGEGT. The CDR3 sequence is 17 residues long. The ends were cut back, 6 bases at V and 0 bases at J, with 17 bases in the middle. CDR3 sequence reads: CASSRTDITATNEKLFF. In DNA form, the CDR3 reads TGTGCCAGCAGCCGAACAGATATCACAGCAACTAATGAAAAACTGTTTTTT.

CDR3 coding DNA: TGTGCCAGCAGTTCCGTCGGTGGGCGGGATGGCTACACCTTC. Translated, it gives CASSSVGGRDGYTF. The chain recombines TRBV6-6 with TRBJ1-2, with D uncertain. Trimming left V 4 bases short and J 6 bases short, with 15 bases between. The germline gives CDR1 MNHNY, CDR2 SVGAGI (reference sequence). This CDR3 is built from 14 residues.

The CDR3 bases are TGTGCCAGCAGCTTAGGGGACGGCCACACTGAAGCTTTCTTT. Protein product: CASSLGDGHTEAFF. The chain has TRBV7-6 and TRBJ1-1; D is possibly TRBD1 (5 bases). The length of the CDR3 is 14 residues. V was clipped by 1 base and J by 3 bases, with 9 bases between them. The germline CDR1 and CDR2 sequences are SGHVS and FNYEAQ.

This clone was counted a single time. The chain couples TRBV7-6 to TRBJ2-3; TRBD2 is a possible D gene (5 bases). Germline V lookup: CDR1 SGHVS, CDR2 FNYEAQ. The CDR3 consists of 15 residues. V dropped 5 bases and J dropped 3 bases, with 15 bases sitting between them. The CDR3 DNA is TGTGCCAGCAGCCCCCGGCTAGAGGGTACAGATACGCAGTATTTT. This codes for CASSPRLEGTDTQYF.

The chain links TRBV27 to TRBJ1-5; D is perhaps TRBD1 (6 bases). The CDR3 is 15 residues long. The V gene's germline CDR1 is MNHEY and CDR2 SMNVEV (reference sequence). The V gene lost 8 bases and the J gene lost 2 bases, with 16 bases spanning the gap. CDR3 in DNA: TGTGCCAGCGGGTTTGCAGGGACACGCAATCAGCCCCAGCATTTT. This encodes CASGFAGTRNQPQHF.

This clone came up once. CDR3 sequence: CATSRVQGSYGYTF. In DNA form, the CDR3 reads TGTGCCACCAGCAGAGTACAGGGGTCTTATGGCTACACCTTC. The chain links TRBV15 to TRBJ1-2; the match to TRBD1 covers 7 bases. The CDR3 totals 14 residues. Germline assignment: CDR1 LNHNV and CDR2 YYDKDF (reference sequence). The J segment lost 5 bases and the V segment lost 1 base, leaving 4 bases of the junction unmatched.

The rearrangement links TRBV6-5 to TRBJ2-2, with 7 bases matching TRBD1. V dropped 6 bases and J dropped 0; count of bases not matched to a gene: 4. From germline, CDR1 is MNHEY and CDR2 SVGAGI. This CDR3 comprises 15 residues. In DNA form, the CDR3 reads TGTGCCAGCAGGATGGGACAGACGAACACCGGGGAGCTGTTTTTT. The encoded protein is CASRMGQTNTGELFF.

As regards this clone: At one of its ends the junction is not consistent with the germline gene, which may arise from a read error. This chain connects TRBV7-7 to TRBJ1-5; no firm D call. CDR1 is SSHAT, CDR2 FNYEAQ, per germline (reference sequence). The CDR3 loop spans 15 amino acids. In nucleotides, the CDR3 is TGTGCTAGCAGCTTAGCGGGGTATAGCAATCAGCCCCAGCATTTT. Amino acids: CASSLAGYSNQPQHF. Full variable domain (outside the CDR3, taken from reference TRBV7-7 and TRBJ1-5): GAGVSQSPRYKVTKRGQDVTLRCDPISSHATLYWYQQALGQGPEFLTYFNYEAQPDKSGLPSDRFSAERPEGSISTLTIQRTEQRDSAMYRCASSLAGYSNQPQHFGDGTRLSIL.

The CDR3 DNA is TGTGCCAGCAGCCAAGGGACAGCACTCGAGCAGTACTTC. Amino acid sequence: CASSQGTALEQYF. The genes are TRBV14 and TRBJ2-7; D perhaps matches TRBD1 (6 bases). Germline V gene data show CDR1 as SGHDN and CDR2 as FVKESK. V was clipped by 1 base and J by 6 bases, with 10 bases between them. The CDR3 runs to 13 residues.

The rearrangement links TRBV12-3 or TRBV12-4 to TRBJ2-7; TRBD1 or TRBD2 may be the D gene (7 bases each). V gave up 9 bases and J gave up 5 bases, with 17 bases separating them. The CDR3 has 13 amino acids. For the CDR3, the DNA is TGTGCCAGTGTCCGGGGAGGGGGCCACGAGCAGTACTTC. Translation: CASVRGGGHEQYF.

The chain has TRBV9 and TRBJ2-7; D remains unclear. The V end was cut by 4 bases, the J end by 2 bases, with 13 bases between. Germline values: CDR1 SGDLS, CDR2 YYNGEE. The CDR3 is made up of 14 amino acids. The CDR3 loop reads CASSSDWGPYEQYF. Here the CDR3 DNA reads TGTGCCAGCAGCTCAGATTGGGGTCCCTACGAGCAGTACTTC.

The CDR3 DNA follows: TGTGCCAGCAGCCCCGGGCACGGGGGGGTCGGGGATACGCAGTATTTT. It is translated as CASSPGHGGVGDTQYF. This chain uses TRBV5-4 with TRBJ2-3, with TRBD2 matching 8 bases. Trimming at V came to 4 bases and at J to 6 bases, leaving 13 bases not matched to a gene. The CDR3 sequence is 16 residues long. Germline lookup yields CDR1 SGHNT and CDR2 YYREEE (reference sequence).

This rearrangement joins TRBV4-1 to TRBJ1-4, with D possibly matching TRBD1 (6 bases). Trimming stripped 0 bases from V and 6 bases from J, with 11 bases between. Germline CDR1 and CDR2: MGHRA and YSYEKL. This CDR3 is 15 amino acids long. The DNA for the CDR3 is TGCGCCAGCAGCCAAGAAATGAAGGGGGATGAAAAACTGTTTTTT. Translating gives CASSQEMKGDEKLFF.

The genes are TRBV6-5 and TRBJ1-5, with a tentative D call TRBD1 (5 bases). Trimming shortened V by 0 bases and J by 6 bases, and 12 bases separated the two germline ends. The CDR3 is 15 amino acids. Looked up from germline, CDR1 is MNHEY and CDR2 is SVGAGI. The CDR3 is CASSYSAGRGQPQHF. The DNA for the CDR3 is TGTGCCAGCAGTTACTCGGCAGGGAGGGGTCAGCCCCAGCATTTT.

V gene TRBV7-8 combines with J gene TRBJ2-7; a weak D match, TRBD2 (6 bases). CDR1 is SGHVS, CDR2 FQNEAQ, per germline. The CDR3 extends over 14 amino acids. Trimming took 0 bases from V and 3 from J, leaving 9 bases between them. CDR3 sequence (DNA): TGTGCCAGCAGCTTAGCGGGGGGAAACTACGAGCAGTACTTC. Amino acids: CASSLAGGNYEQYF.

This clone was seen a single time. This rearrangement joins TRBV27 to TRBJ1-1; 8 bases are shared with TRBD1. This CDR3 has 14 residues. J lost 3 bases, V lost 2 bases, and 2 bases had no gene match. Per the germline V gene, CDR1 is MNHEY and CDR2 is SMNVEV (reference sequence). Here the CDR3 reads CASSLGQGDTEAFF. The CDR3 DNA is TGTGCCAGCAGTTTAGGACAGGGCGACACTGAAGCTTTCTTT.

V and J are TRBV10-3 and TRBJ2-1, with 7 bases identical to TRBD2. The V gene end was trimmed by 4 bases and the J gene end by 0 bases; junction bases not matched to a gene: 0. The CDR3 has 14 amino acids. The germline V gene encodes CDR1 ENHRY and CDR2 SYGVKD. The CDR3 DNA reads TGTGCCATCAGTGGGGGGGGCTCCTACAATGAGCAGTTCTTC. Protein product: CAISGGGSYNEQFF.

The DNA for the CDR3 is TGTGCCAGCAGCCCCCCGGCGTCCGTTGTAACCCAGTACTTC. As protein: CASSPPASVVTQYF. The V and J genes are TRBV7-9 and TRBJ2-5, with no clear D. Trimming stripped 5 bases from V and 8 bases from J, with 18 bases between. Germline V lookup: CDR1 SEHNR, CDR2 FQNEAQ (reference sequence). CDR3 length equals 14 residues.

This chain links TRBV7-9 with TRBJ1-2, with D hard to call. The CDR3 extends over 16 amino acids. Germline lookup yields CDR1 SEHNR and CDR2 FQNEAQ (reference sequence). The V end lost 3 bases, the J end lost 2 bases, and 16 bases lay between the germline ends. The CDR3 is CASSFRGQPRNYGYTF. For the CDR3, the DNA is TGTGCCAGCAGCTTCCGTGGGCAGCCGCGGAACTATGGCTACACCTTC.

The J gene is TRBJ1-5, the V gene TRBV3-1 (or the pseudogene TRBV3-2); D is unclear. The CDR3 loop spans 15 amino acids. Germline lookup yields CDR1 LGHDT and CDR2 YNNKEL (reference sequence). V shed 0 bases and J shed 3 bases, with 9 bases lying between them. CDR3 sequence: CASSQDRADNQPQHF. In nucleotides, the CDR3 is TGTGCCAGCAGCCAAGATCGGGCAGACAATCAGCCCCAGCATTTT.

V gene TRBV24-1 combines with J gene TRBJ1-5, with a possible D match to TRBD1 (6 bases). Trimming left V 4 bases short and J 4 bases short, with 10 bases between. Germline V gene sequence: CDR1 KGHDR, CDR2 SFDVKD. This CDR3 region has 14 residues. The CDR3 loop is CATSEPGQNQPQHF. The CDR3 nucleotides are TGTGCCACCAGTGAACCCGGACAGAATCAGCCCCAGCATTTT.

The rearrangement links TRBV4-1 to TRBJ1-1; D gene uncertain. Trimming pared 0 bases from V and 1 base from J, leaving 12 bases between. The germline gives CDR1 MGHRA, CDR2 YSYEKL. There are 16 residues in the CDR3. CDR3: CASSQEVSRANTEAFF. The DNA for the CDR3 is TGCGCCAGCAGCCAAGAGGTCTCCAGAGCGAACACTGAAGCTTTCTTT.